The entry below describes one T cell receptor (beta chain). The source of the sample is a study of blood T cell repertoires in COVID-19. Study in general: Sources were T cells, B-cell-depleted T cells, or PBMCs; the material itself was cDNA or gDNA.

Original data processing: Amplification of reference gene primers provided the estimated nucleated cell counts. Produced via immunoSEQ multiplex PCR; TCRdb's table is partial and in-frame only. The V and J calls and the clone size are those of that table, but D and trimming were determined from the DNA. The repertoire has roughly 250,000 clones, approximately 83% of them found once; the top ten carry 1.5% to 2%. Participant-reported clinical history was the basis for cohort assignment. The recovered donors of Cohort 3 showed two negative PCRs, clearance, or symptom resolution. The clonotype was recovered from a woman between 50 and 59 years old who had recovered from COVID-19. Sequencing input: PBMCs or T cells enriched from blood (not recorded which).

CDR3 loop: CASSLPSGITGELFF. The CDR3 DNA reads as TGCGCCAGCAGCTTGCCTAGCGGGATCACCGGGGAGCTGTTTTTT. The V call is TRBV5-1, the J call TRBJ2-2; TRBD2 matches 9 bases. CDR1 is SGHRS, CDR2 YFSETQ, per germline. V lost 1 base to trimming and J lost 4 bases; unmatched junction nucleotides: 2. The CDR3 contains 15 residues.